The next 13 T cell receptor beta chains were all read from a single sample in a study of shared clonotypes between healthy human individuals. Libraries were prepared by immunoSEQ multiplex PCR; TCRdb keeps only in-frame clonotypes and omits some of them. This table holds over 400,000 clones, about 96% found once. The sequencing input was naive CD4+ T cells sorted from blood. Subset meaning: CD45RA+ positively selected. The receptor source for this set is a woman aged 25 to 45 in good health.

This chain links TRBV5-4 with TRBJ2-6; D gene ambiguous. CDR1 is SGHNT and CDR2 is YYREEE in the germline V gene (reference sequence). This CDR3 is built from 17 residues. V was trimmed by 0 bases and J by 0 bases, leaving 10 bases between them. The CDR3 protein is CASSLVFLGSGANVLTF. The CDR3 nucleotides read TGTGCCAGCAGCTTGGTATTCTTGGGCTCTGGGGCCAACGTCCTGACTTTC. Using reference TRBV5-4 and TRBJ2-6 for the parts outside the CDR3, the full variable domain is ETGVTQSPTHLIKTRGQQVTLRCSSQSGHNTVSWYQQALGQGPQFIFQYYREEENGRGNFPPRFSGLQFPNYSSELNVNALELDDSALYLCASSLVFLGSGANVLTFGAGSRLTVL.

This chain connects TRBV2 to TRBJ2-7; the D call may be TRBD1 or TRBD2 (7 bases each). Per germline, CDR1 SNHLY and CDR2 FYNNEI. V gave up 0 bases and J gave up 0 bases, with 18 bases separating them. The CDR3 length is 18 residues. The CDR3 loop is CASSEAPLGGGSSYEQYF. CDR3 sequence (DNA): TGTGCCAGCAGTGAAGCGCCCCTAGGGGGCGGGAGCTCCTACGAGCAGTACTTC.

The CDR3 nucleotides read TGTGCCAGCAGCACGGGACAGGGAGTCCCCCTACGCACAGATACGCAGTATTTT. Protein: CASSTGQGVPLRTDTQYF. The chain carries TRBV28 and TRBJ2-3, with TRBD1 matching over 9 bases. The J segment lost 1 base and the V segment lost 6 bases, leaving 14 bases of the junction unmatched. The CDR3 is made up of 18 amino acids. CDR1 is MDHEN, CDR2 SYDVKM, per germline.

The gene calls are TRBV6-1 and TRBJ2-3; 10 bases fit TRBD1. Germline trimming cut 4 bases from V and 6 bases from J; bases unmatched to any gene: 10. The CDR3 runs to 16 residues. Looked up from germline, CDR1 is MNHNS and CDR2 is SASEGT. DNA of the CDR3: TGTGCCAGCAGTGCGATAGGGACAGGGGCTAAGGATACGCAGTATTTT. This gives the protein CASSAIGTGAKDTQYF.

The chain carries TRBV2 and TRBJ1-4; 8 bases fit TRBD1. The germline V gene has CDR1 SNHLY and CDR2 FYNNEI. The CDR3 contains 16 residues. The trim removed 6 bases at V and 7 bases at J, leaving 13 bases unmatched. CDR3 amino acids: CASSLAGQGASEKLFF. In DNA, the CDR3 is TGTGCCAGCAGCCTAGCGGGGCAGGGGGCGAGTGAAAAACTGTTTTTT.

The gene calls are TRBV18 and TRBJ2-3; 9 positions agree with TRBD1. This CDR3 region has 13 residues. Germline V gene sequence: CDR1 KGHSH, CDR2 LQKENI. V gave up 4 bases and J gave up 6 bases; unmatched junction bases: 2. The CDR3 DNA reads as TGTGCCAGCTCACAGGGGACAGGGGATACGCAGTATTTT. Encoded protein: CASSQGTGDTQYF.

The chain combines TRBV7-9 with TRBJ1-4; 9 bases agree with TRBD1. Germline V gene lookup returns CDR1 SEHNR and CDR2 FQNEAQ (reference sequence). The length of the CDR3 is 13 residues. J gave up 8 bases and V 3 bases, and 1 base lay outside the gene matches. CDR3 residues: CASSFTGGEKLFF. The DNA of the CDR3 is TGTGCCAGCAGCTTTACAGGGGGCGAAAAACTGTTTTTT.

The genes are TRBV27 and TRBJ2-7, with TRBD1 matching over 10 bases. The junction had 13 bases not matched to a gene; V was cut back by 7 bases and J by 7 bases. CDR3 length: 15 amino acids. The germline V gene encodes CDR1 MNHEY and CDR2 SMNVEV (reference sequence). The CDR3 region is CASTSWGQGRWEQYF. Here the CDR3 DNA reads TGTGCCAGCACGTCCTGGGGACAGGGGCGTTGGGAGCAGTACTTC.

For this clone: Different DNA sequences within this sample yield the same CDR3. V usage is TRBV2 and J usage is TRBJ2-2, with no clear D. Trimming cost V 4 bases and J 1 base, with 4 bases left between them. This CDR3 comprises 13 residues. Per the germline V gene, CDR1 is SNHLY and CDR2 is FYNNEI. In nucleotides, the CDR3 is TGTGCCAGCAGTGTACGGAACACCGGGGAGCTGTTTTTT. It encodes CASSVRNTGELFF.

V is TRBV18 and J is TRBJ2-5; 8 bases are a match to TRBD2. The ends lost 0 bases at V and 5 bases at J; junction bases unmatched: 14. Looked up from germline, CDR1 is KGHSH and CDR2 is LQKENI. The CDR3 contains 18 residues. The CDR3 loop reads CASSPPGGTSPGGETQYF. DNA for the CDR3: TGTGCCAGCTCACCACCGGGGGGAACCTCACCGGGAGGGGAGACCCAGTACTTC. Variable domain in full (rest from reference TRBV18 and TRBJ2-5): NAGVMQNPRHLVRRRGQEARLRCSPMKGHSHVYWYRQLPEEGLKFMVYLQKENIIDESGMPKERFSAEFPKEGPSILRIQQVVRGDSAAYFCASSPPGGTSPGGETQYFGPGTRLLVL.

The rearrangement links TRBV2 to TRBJ2-5; TRBD2 matches 8 bases. The J segment lost 5 bases and the V segment lost 7 bases, leaving 6 bases of the junction unmatched. The CDR3 covers 13 residues. Germline lookup yields CDR1 SNHLY and CDR2 FYNNEI. CDR3 sequence: CASNEREYETQYF. The DNA for the CDR3 is TGTGCCAGCAACGAGCGGGAGTACGAGACCCAGTACTTC.

This rearrangement joins TRBV6-1 to TRBJ2-1; 10 bases are shared with TRBD2. CDR1 and CDR2 (germline): MNHNS, SASEGT. The CDR3 runs 16 residues. Losses at the gene ends were 3 bases for V and 7 bases for J; bases not matched to a gene: 9. This chain's CDR3 is CASSERGTSGKNEQFF. The CDR3 nucleotides read TGTGCCAGCAGTGAGAGAGGAACTAGCGGGAAGAATGAGCAGTTCTTC.

The rearrangement joins TRBV19 to TRBJ2-5, with 7 nucleotides matching TRBD2. The better agreement between TRBJ2-7 and the DNA end casts doubt on the J call. CDR3 length: 13 amino acids. CDR1 is LNHDA, CDR2 SQIVND, per germline (reference sequence). The CDR3 region is CASSSGSSYEQYF. In nucleotides, the CDR3 is TGTGCCAGTAGTAGCGGGAGCTCCTACGAGCAGTACTTC.